The rows below give T cell receptor beta chains drawn from one sample of a study of blood T cell repertoires in COVID-19. The data were produced by immunoSEQ multiplex PCR, yet TCRdb's version contains in-frame clones alone and is incomplete. Of some 490,000 clones listed, about nine tenths are singletons. Specimen: PBMCs or T cells enriched from blood (not recorded which). These receptors came from a woman aged 55-69 years who had recovered from COVID-19. CDR3s include the opening cysteine and the closing phenylalanine or tryptophan. A D gene is named only where the DNA matches it firmly. The size entry is marked missing in some rows and otherwise reads once, few, many or a size class.

>TRBV3-1/TRBV3-2|-|TRBD1|TRBJ1-5
TGTGCCAGCAGCGACAGGGGTGCTCAGCCCCAGCATTTT
CASSDRGAQPQHF
>TRBV12-3/TRBV12-4|-|-|TRBJ1-4
TGTGCCAGCAGGACAGGTCTCGGGGAAAAACTGTTTTTT
CASRTGLGEKLFF
>TRBV24-1|-|-|TRBJ2-5
TGTGCCACCAGTGATCCGCGGGCAGGGAGGCAAGAGACCCAGTACTTC
CATSDPRAGRQETQYF
>TRBV7-9|-|-|TRBJ1-1
TGTGCCAGCAGCTGGCGGACTGAAGCTTTCTTT
CASSWRTEAFF
>TRBV28|once|-|TRBJ2-3
TGTGCCAGCAGTTCGCAACAGGGGACTAGCACAGATACGCAGTATTTT
CASSSQQGTSTDTQYF
>TRBV30|-|-|TRBJ1-4
TGTGCCTGGAGTGTCAGTAATGAAAAACTGTTTTTT
CAWSVSNEKLFF
>TRBV19|-|-|TRBJ2-5
TGTGCCAGTAGTACCTACGAGACCCAGTACTTC
CASSTYETQYF
>TRBV30|-|TRBD1|TRBJ2-2
TGTGCTTGGACCCGGGACAGGGGGATCGGGGAGCTGTTTTTT
CAWTRDRGIGELFF
>TRBV9|-|-|TRBJ2-1
TGTGCCAGTGGTACCGGGAGCCACAATGAGCAGTTCTTC
CASGTGSHNEQFF
>TRBV18|-|TRBD1|TRBJ2-5
TGTGCCAGCTCGTCAAGAAACAGGGGTATGGAGACCCAGTACTTC
CASSSRNRGMETQYF
>TRBV19|-|TRBD1|TRBJ1-5
TGTGCCAGTAGTCCGGACAGGAATAGCAATCAGCCCCAGCATTTT
CASSPDRNSNQPQHF
>TRBV27|-|-|TRBJ2-3
TGTGCCAGCAGTTTCACAGGAATAGGTACAGATACGCAGTATTTT
CASSFTGIGTDTQYF
>TRBV29-1|-|-|TRBJ1-2
TGCAGCGTTGTCAGCCGGGGTAACTATGGCTACACCTTC
CSVVSRGNYGYTF
>TRBV14|-|-|TRBJ2-3
TGTGCCAGCAGCCAACGAGGAAGGATATCTAGCACAGATACGCAGTATTTT
CASSQRGRISSTDTQYF
>TRBV7-9|-|-|TRBJ1-4
TGTGCCAGCAGCTACTGGACATCTACCAATGAAAAACTGTTTTTT
CASSYWTSTNEKLFF
>TRBV28|-|TRBD1|TRBJ1-3
TGTGCCAGCAGCCATAGGACAGGCTCTGGAAACACCATATATTTT
CASSHRTGSGNTIYF